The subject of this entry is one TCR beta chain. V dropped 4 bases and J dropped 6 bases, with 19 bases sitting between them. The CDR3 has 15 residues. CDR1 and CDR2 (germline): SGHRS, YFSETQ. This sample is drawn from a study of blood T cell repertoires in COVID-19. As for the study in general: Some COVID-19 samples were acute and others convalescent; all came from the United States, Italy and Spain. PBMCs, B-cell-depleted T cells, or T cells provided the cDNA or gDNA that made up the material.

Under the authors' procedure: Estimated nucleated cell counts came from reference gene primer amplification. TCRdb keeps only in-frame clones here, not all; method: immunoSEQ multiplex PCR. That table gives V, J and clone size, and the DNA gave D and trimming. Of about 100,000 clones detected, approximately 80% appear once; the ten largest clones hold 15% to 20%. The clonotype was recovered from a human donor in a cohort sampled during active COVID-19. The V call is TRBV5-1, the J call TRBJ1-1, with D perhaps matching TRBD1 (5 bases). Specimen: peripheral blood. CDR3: CASSLLPRGGAEAFF. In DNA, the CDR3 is TGCGCCAGCAGCCTCCTTCCACGTGGGGGGGCTGAAGCTTTCTTT.